This T cell receptor beta chain was found in a study of beta chain features in type 1 diabetes. Whole-study findings and limits: Patients with Type 1 diabetes showed moderately but significantly shorter TCRB CDR3s in all four CD4+ subsets.

What was sequenced were expressed TCRB transcripts, since all of the isolated RNA had been reverse transcribed. The repertoire was sequenced with immunoSEQ multiplex PCR; TCRdb's copy has only in-frame clones and lacks some. There are hundreds of thousands of clones in the sample; about 14% occur only once, and 0.035% to 0.04% lies in the top ten. This clone turned up a few times. The antigen remains undetermined. CDR1 SQVTM and CDR2 ANQGSEA come from the germline V gene. There are 12 residues in the CDR3. The ends were cut back, 8 bases at V and 3 bases at J, with 12 bases in the middle. The sequence came from a man between 18 and 35 years old with type 1 diabetes. Sample: naive CD4+ T cells from blood. The chain is built from TRBV29-1 and TRBJ2-3; D may be TRBD1 (5 bases). CDR3 sequence: CSLGQGTDTQYF. The CDR3 DNA sequence: TGCAGCTTAGGGCAGGGTACAGATACGCAGTATTTT.